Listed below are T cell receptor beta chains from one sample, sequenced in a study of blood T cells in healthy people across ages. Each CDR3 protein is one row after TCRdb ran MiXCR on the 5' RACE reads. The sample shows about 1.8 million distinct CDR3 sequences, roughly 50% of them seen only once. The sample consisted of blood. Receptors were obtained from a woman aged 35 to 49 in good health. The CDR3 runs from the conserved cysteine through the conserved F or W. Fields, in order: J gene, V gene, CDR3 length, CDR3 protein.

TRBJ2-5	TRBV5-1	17	CASSLVGRAFDAETQYF
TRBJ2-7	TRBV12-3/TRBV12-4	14	CASSLRGAIYEQYF
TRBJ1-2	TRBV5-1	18	CASSSTRDNRPPNYGYTF
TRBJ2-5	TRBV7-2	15	CASSLEPGLGETLYF
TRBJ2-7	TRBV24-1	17	CATSDPRKQGNSYEQYF
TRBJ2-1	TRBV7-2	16	CASSLVGTKNSDEQFF
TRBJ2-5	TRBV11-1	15	CASSLSPDSQETQYF
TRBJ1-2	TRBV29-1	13	CSSGGDPNYGYTF
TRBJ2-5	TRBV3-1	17	CASSQFSLAGVSETQYF
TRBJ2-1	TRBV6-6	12	CASSSFSNEQFF
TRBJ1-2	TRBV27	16	CASSSERQVRGAGYTF
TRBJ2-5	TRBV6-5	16	CASSWSTGDGQETQYF
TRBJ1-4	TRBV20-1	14	CSATGQGINEKLFF
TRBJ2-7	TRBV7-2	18	CASSGGLAGAVPSYEQYF
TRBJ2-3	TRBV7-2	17	CASSYGTSGGAKDTQYF